These 9 T cell receptor beta chains were all obtained from the same sample, sequenced in a study of Graves' ophthalmopathy and Graves' hyperthyroidism. Amplifying from RNA transcripts, the study obtained TCR beta CDR3 regions. The authors performed first-round RT-PCR with HTBI primers and then a second-round multiplex PCR. TCRdb independently ran MiXCR on the multiplex PCR reads; one entry per CDR3 protein. The repertoire holds around 1.1 million distinct CDR3 sequences, with around a third as singletons. The sample taken for sequencing was peripheral blood or thyroid tissue (not recorded which). The receptors shown here come from an adult man with Graves' hyperthyroidism.

This chain uses TRBV25-1 with TRBJ2-7, with TRBD1 identical over 12 bases. Trimming at V came to 6 bases and at J to 4 bases, leaving 7 bases not matched to a gene. The germline gives CDR1 MGHDK, CDR2 SYGVNS. The length of the CDR3 is 15 residues. The CDR3 loop is CASSPGQGAWYEQYF. For the CDR3, the DNA is TGTGCCAGCAGCCCGGGACAGGGGGCTTGGTACGAGCAGTACTTC.

The CDR3 DNA is TGCAGTGCTAGAGGTCGGCGGGAGGGGTACGAGCAGTACTTC. Translating it yields CSARGRREGYEQYF. J is TRBJ2-7 and V is TRBV20-1; 9 bases are shared with TRBD2. The ends lost 1 base at V and 4 bases at J; junction bases unmatched: 5. The germline gives CDR1 DFQATT, CDR2 SNEGSKA (reference sequence). The CDR3 contains 14 residues.

In this sample, this clonotype turned up many times. The CDR3 sequence: CASSLEASGYEQYF. The CDR3 DNA reads TGTGCCAGCAGCTTAGAGGCTAGCGGGTACGAGCAGTACTTC. This chain connects TRBV7-2 to TRBJ2-7; 8 bases map to TRBD2. Germline V gives CDR1 SGHTA, CDR2 FQGNSA. J gave up 4 bases and V 1 base, and 3 bases lay outside the gene matches. The CDR3 covers 14 residues.

About this clonotype: No conserved phenylalanine or tryptophan ends this CDR3, so it is likely a read error. No DNA is shown, since the ends of the CDR3 on it are uncertain; the CDR3 is the one TCRdb lists. This chain links TRBV6-2 or TRBV6-3 with TRBJ2-2; TRBD1, the table's D call, lacks a check against the DNA. CDR1 and CDR2 (germline): MNHEY, SVGEGT. The CDR3 adds up to 12 amino acids, both ends counted. This chain's CDR3 is CASSLAGTGVVT.

V usage is TRBV20-1 and J usage is TRBJ2-7, with no clear D. The CDR3 is 17 residues long. Trimming left V 0 bases short and J 2 bases short, with 20 bases between. CDR1 and CDR2 from the germline V gene are DFQATT and SNEGSKA (reference sequence). The CDR3 bases are TGCAGTGCTAGAGATATCCAAAACGCGGATTCCACCTACGAGCAGTACTTC. Translating it yields CSARDIQNADSTYEQYF.

The V call is TRBV20-1, the J call TRBJ1-6; TRBD1 matches 7 bases. After removal of 6 bases from V and 0 bases from J, the junction contained 11 bases not matched to a gene. The CDR3 has 17 amino acids. From germline, CDR1 is DFQATT and CDR2 SNEGSKA (reference sequence). The CDR3 here is CSARDREEYSYNSPLHF. The CDR3 DNA reads TGCAGTGCCCGAGACAGGGAGGAATACTCCTATAATTCACCCCTCCACTTT.

The chain has TRBV15 and TRBJ2-3; 15 bases line up with TRBD2. Germline CDR1 is LNHNV and CDR2 is YYDKDF (reference sequence). V was pared by 1 base and J by 4 bases, with 0 bases of the junction left unmatched. The CDR3 is 16 amino acids. CDR3 amino acids: CATSRGTSGGADTQYF. The CDR3 DNA reads as TGTGCCACCAGCAGAGGGACTAGCGGGGGGGCAGATACGCAGTATTTT.

Comments on this clonotype: A junction end diverges from the germline sequence, so it may reflect a read error. The chain links TRBV27 to TRBJ2-7, with D possibly being TRBD1 (6 bases). Germline V gives CDR1 MNHEY, CDR2 SMNVEV (reference sequence). The CDR3 runs 13 residues. The CDR3: CASSFGTTYEHYF. The CDR3 region has the DNA TGTGCCAGCAGTTTTGGGACAACGTACGAGCACTACTTC.

This clonotype has a count of ten or more. The chain carries TRBV7-3 and TRBJ1-1, with a possible D match to TRBD1 (6 bases). Germline lookup yields CDR1 SGHTA and CDR2 FQGTGA. V gave up 5 bases and J gave up 5 bases, with 15 bases separating them. This CDR3 is built from 14 residues. DNA for the CDR3: TGTGCCAGCAGCCGAAAGGGGGGAGGGACTGAAGCTTTCTTT. Translating gives CASSRKGGGTEAFF.